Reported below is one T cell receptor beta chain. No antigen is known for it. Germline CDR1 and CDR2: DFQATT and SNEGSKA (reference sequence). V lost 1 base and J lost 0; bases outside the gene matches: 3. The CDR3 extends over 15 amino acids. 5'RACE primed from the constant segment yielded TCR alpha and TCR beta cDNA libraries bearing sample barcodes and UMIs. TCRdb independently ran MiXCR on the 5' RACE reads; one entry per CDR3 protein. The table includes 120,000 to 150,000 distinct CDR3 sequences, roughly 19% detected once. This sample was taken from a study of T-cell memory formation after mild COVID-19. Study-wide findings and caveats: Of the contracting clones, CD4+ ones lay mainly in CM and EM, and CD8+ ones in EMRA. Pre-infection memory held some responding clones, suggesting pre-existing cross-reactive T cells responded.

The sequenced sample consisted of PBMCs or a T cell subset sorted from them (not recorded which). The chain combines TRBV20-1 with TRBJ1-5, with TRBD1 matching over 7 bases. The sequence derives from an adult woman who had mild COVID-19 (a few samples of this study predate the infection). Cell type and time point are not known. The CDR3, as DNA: TGCAGTGCTAGAGGGGGACAGAGTAGCAATCAGCCCCAGCATTTT. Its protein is CSARGGQSSNQPQHF.